Sequencing of this TCR beta chain was carried out in a study of chemoradiotherapy in HPV16-positive cancers. Notes on this clone: Its antigen remains unidentified.

The germline gives CDR1 SGHTA, CDR2 FQGNSA. There are 14 residues in the CDR3. Trimming took off 0 bases at V and 0 bases at J, with 6 bases between the two ends. Over chemoradiotherapy, repertoires were sampled more than once. Sequencing used immunoSEQ multiplex PCR; TCRdb keeps in-frame clones, though not all of them. The sample includes over 2,000 clones, roughly four fifths of them seen just once. Points from the study as a whole: During treatment, candidate HPV-specific clones and E7-related motifs expanded in tumor. In HPV16-positive patients, HPV-responsive T-cell expansion tracked better recurrence-free survival. Only a couple of HPV16-positive patients supplied the functional HPV-specificity definition.

The input for sequencing was tumor tissue, taken from a patient who underwent chemoradiotherapy. This sequence was found in a human donor with HPV-associated anogenital cancer. V usage is TRBV7-2 and J usage is TRBJ2-7, with a weak D call TRBD2 (6 bases). This CDR3 reads CASSLASGSYEQYF. The CDR3 DNA is TGTGCCAGCAGCTTAGCTAGCGGCTCCTACGAGCAGTACTTC. Using reference TRBV7-2 and TRBJ2-7 for the parts outside the CDR3, the full variable domain is GAGVSQSPSNKVTEKGKDVELRCDPISGHTALYWYRQSLGQGLEFLIYFQGNSAPDKSGLPSDRFSAERTGGSVSTLTIQRTQQEDSAVYLCASSLASGSYEQYFGPGTRLTVT.